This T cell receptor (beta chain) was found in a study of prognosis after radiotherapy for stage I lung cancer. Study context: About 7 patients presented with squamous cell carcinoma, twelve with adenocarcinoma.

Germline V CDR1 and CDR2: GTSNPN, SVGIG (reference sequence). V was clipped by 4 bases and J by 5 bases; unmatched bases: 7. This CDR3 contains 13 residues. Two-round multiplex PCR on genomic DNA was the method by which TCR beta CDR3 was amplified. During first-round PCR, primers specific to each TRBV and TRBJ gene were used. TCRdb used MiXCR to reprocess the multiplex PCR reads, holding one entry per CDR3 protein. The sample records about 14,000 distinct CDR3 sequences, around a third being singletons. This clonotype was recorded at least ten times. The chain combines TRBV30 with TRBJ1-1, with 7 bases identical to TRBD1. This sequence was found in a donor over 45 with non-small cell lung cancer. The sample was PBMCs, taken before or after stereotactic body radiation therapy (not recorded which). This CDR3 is CAWTETGRTEAFF. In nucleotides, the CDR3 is TGTGCCTGGACCGAGACAGGGAGGACTGAAGCTTTCTTT. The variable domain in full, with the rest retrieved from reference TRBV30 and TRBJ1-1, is SQTIHQWPATLVQPVGSPLSLECTVEGTSNPNLYWYRQAAGRGLQLLFYSVGIGQISSEVPQNLSASRPQDRQFILSSKKLLLSDSGFYLCAWTETGRTEAFFGQGTRLTVV.